This T cell receptor beta chain appears in the sequencing data of a study of shared clonotypes between healthy human individuals. Positively selected for CCR7, the CD45RO-negative cells used as naive CD8 cells excluded terminally differentiated effector memory CD45RA+ cells. Data came from immunoSEQ multiplex PCR; TCRdb stores just in-frame clones and leaves some out. Of approximately 740,000 clones in the sample, almost 95% were seen once. V shed 5 bases, J shed 4 bases, and the junction held 16 bases outside the gene matches. This CDR3 is 17 amino acids long. CDR1 and CDR2 from the germline V gene are SEHNR and FQNEAQ (reference sequence).

Sample: naive CD8+ T cells sorted from blood. This chain connects TRBV7-9 to TRBJ2-5; 7 bases line up with TRBD2. This receptor was obtained from a man aged 30 to 39 in good health. The CDR3 protein is CASSPPREGEGRETQYF. The CDR3, as DNA: TGTGCCAGCAGCCCCCCCAGGGAGGGAGAAGGAAGAGAGACCCAGTACTTC.